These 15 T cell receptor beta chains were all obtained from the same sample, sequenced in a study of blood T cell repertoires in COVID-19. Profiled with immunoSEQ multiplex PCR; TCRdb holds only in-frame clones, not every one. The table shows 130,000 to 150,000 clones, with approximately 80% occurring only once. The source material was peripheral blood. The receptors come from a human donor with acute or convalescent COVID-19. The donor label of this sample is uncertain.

CDR3 in DNA: TGCGCCAGCAGCTTGGTAGGCGGAAGCACTGAAGCTTTCTTT. Amino acids: CASSLVGGSTEAFF. The rearrangement links TRBV5-1 to TRBJ1-1; D unresolved. Trimming shortened V by 0 bases and J by 4 bases, and 10 bases separated the two germline ends. The V gene's germline CDR1 is SGHRS and CDR2 YFSETQ. The CDR3 consists of 14 residues.

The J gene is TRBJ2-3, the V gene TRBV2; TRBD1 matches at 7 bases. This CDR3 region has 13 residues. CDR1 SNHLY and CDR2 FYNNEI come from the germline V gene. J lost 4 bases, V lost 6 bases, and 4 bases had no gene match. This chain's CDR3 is CASSTGASDTQYF. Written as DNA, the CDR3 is TGTGCCAGCAGCACAGGGGCTTCAGATACGCAGTATTTT. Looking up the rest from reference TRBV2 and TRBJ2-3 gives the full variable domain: EPEVTQTPSHQVTQMGQEVILRCVPISNHLYFYWYRQILGQKVEFLVSFYNNEISEKSEIFDDQFSVERPDGSNFTLKIRSTKLEDSAMYFCASSTGASDTQYFGPGTRLTVL.

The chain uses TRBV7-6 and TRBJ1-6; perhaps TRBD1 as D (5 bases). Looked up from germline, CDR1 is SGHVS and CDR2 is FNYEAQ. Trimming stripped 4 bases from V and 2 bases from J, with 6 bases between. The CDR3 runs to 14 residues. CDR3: CASSSDTYNSPLHF. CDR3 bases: TGTGCCAGCAGCTCGGACACCTATAATTCACCCCTCCACTTT.

CDR3 protein: CASSPGQGANTEAFF. The CDR3 coding sequence is TGTGCCAGCTCACCGGGACAGGGGGCTAACACTGAAGCTTTCTTT. The V gene is TRBV18, the J gene TRBJ1-1; 12 bases align to TRBD1. The CDR3 extends over 15 amino acids. J gave up 2 bases and V 3 bases, and 1 base lay outside the gene matches. The germline V gene encodes CDR1 KGHSH and CDR2 LQKENI. Combining the CDR3 with reference TRBV18 and TRBJ1-1 gives the whole variable domain NAGVMQNPRHLVRRRGQEARLRCSPMKGHSHVYWYRQLPEEGLKFMVYLQKENIIDESGMPKERFSAEFPKEGPSILRIQQVVRGDSAAYFCASSPGQGANTEAFFGQGTRLTVV.

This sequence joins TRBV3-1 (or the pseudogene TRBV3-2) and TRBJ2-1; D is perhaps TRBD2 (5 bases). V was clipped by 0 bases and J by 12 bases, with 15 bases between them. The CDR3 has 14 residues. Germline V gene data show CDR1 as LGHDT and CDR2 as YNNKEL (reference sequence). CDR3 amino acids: CASSQEGSGRGQFF. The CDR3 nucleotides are TGTGCCAGCAGCCAAGAAGGCAGCGGTCGAGGGCAGTTCTTC.

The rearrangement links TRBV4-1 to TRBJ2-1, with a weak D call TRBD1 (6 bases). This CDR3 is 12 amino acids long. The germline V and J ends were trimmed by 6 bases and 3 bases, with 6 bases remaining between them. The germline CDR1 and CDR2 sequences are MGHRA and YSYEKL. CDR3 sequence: CASRTGYNEQFF. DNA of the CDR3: TGCGCCAGCAGGACAGGCTACAATGAGCAGTTCTTC.

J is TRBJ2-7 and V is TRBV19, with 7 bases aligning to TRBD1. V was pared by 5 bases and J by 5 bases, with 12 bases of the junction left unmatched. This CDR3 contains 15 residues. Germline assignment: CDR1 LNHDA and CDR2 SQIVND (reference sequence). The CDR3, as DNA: TGTGCCAGTAGTGCCCCAGGGAGAGGGGGCCACGAGCAGTACTTC. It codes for CASSAPGRGGHEQYF.

In nucleotides, the CDR3 is TGTGCCAGCAGTCACAATGTATGGCAGAACTATGGCTACACCTTC. This gives the protein CASSHNVWQNYGYTF. The J gene is TRBJ1-2, the V gene TRBV6-5; D not certain. Deletions cut 5 bases from V and 2 bases from J, with 15 bases between. The CDR3 length is 15 residues. Germline CDR1 MNHEY, CDR2 SVGAGI.

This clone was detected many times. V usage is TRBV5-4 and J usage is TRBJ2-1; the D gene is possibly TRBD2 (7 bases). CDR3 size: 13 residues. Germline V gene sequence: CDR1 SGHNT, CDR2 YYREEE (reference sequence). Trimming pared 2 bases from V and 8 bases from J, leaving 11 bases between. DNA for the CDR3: TGTGCCAGCAGCTTCCGCGGGGGCGATGAGCAGTTCTTC. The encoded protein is CASSFRGGDEQFF.

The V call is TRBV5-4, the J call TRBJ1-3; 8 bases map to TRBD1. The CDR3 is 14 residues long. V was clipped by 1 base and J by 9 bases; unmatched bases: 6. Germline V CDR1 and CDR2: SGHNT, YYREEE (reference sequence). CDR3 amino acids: CASSLWQGASTIYF. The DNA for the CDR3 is TGTGCCAGCAGCTTGTGGCAGGGGGCCTCCACCATATATTTT.

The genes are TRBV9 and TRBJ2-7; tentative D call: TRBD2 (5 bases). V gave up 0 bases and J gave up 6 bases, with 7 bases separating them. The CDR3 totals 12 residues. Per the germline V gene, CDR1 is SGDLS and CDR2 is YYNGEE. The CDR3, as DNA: TGTGCCAGCAGCGTAGGAGGAGGCGAGCAGTACTTC. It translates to CASSVGGGEQYF.

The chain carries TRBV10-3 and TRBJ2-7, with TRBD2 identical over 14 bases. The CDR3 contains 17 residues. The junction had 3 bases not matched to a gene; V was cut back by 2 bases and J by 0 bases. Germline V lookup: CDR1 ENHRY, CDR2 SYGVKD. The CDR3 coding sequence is TGTGCCATCAGTGAGGGACTAGCGGGGGGCTTCTCCTACGAGCAGTACGTC. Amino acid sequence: CAISEGLAGGFSYEQYV.

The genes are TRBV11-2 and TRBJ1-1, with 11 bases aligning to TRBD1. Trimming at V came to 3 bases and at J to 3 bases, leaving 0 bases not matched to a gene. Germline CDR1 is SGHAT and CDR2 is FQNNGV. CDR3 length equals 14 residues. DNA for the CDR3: TGTGCCAGCAGCTTGGGACAGGGGGACACTGAAGCTTTCTTT. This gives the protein CASSLGQGDTEAFF.

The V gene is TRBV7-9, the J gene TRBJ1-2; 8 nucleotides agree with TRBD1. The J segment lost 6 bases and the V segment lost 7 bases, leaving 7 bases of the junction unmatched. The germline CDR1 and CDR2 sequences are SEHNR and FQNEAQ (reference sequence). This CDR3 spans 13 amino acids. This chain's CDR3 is CASTRTGLDGYTF. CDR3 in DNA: TGTGCCAGCACTCGGACAGGGTTGGATGGCTACACCTTC.

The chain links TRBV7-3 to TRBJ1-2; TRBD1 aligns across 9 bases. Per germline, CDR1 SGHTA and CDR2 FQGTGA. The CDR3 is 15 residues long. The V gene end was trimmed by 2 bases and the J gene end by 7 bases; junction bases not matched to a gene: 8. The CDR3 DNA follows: TGTGCCAGCAGCTTAGAAGTAGGGACAGGGATTGGCTACACCTTC. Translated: CASSLEVGTGIGYTF.